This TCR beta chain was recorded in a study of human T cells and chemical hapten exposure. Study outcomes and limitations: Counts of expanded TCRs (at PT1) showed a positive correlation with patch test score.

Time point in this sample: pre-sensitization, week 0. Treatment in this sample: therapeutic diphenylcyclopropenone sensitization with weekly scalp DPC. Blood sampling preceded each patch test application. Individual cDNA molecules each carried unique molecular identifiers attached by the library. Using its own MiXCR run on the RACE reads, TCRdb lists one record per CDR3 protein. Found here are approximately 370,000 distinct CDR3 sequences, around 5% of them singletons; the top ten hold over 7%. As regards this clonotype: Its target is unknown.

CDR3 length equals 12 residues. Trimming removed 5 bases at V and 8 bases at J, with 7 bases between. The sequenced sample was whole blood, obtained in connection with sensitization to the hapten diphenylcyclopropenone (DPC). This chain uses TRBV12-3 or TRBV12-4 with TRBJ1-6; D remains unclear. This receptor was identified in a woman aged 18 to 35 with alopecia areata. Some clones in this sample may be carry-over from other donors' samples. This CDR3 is CASSIIDSPLHF. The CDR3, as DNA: TGTGCCAGCAGTATAATCGATTCACCCCTCCACTTT.